There are a few counts of the clone carrying this T cell receptor beta chain. The antigen is not known. The CDR3 covers 17 residues. Germline CDR1 SGDLS, CDR2 YYNGEE. Trimming removed 3 bases from V and 1 base from J; junction bases left unmatched: 12. This record comes from a study of T cells after yellow fever vaccination. The study's findings and limits: Some clonotypes were seen in both the CD4 and the CD8 compartments. These made up a small share and likely arose from convergent recombination. Clones from primary vaccination mostly reappeared after the booster (around 96% CD4, about 88% CD8). Abundant contaminating clonotypes from the bulk population could appear in FACS-sorted repertoires.

TCRdb recomputed calls from the 5' RACE reads with MiXCR, one row per CDR3 protein. The table shows a few hundred thousand distinct CDR3 sequences, with approximately 6% occurring only once. The chain joins TRBV9 to TRBJ1-1, with 7 bases matching TRBD1. Here the sequenced sample was PBMCs, taken 5 days after the yellow fever booster vaccination. This sequence originates from a man aged 25-40 years who received the YFV17D yellow fever vaccine. The CDR3 reads CASSAGWGQTGNTEAFF. CDR3 DNA: TGTGCCAGCAGCGCCGGTTGGGGACAGACGGGGAACACTGAAGCTTTCTTT.